This entry is about one TCR beta chain. Authors' data handling: Amplification from reference gene primers served as the basis for estimated nucleated cell counts. Measured with immunoSEQ multiplex PCR; TCRdb has only the in-frame clones, and not every one. The DNA gave D and trimming, while V, J and clone size come from that table. This sample yields 250,000 to 300,000 clones, of which approximately 85% are seen a single time; 9.5% to 12% belongs to the top ten. The CDR3 loop spans 14 amino acids. CDR1 SGHNT and CDR2 YENEEA come from the germline V gene. V lost 5 bases, J lost 7 bases, and 8 bases stayed unmatched. The entry originates in a study of blood T cell repertoires in COVID-19. Across the whole study: The United States, Italy and Spain provided the acute and convalescent COVID-19 samples. In each case, the material was cDNA or gDNA derived from T cells, B-cell-depleted T cells, or PBMCs.

The origin of this receptor is a woman aged 70-85 years with acute or convalescent COVID-19. The sample taken for sequencing was peripheral blood. The V and J genes are TRBV11-3 and TRBJ1-5, with 7 bases lining up with TRBD1. The chain's CDR3 is CASSGQGVRQPQHF. The CDR3 region has the DNA TGTGCCAGCAGCGGCCAGGGGGTCCGACAGCCCCAGCATTTT. The variable domain in full, with the rest retrieved from reference TRBV11-3 and TRBJ1-5, is EAGVVQSPRYKIIEKKQPVAFWCNPISGHNTLYWYLQNLGQGPELLIRYENEEAVDDSQLPKDRFSAERLKGVDSTLKIQPAELGDSAVYLCASSGQGVRQPQHFGDGTRLSIL.